The present TCR beta chain was sequenced within a study of T cell responses to AZD1222 COVID-19 vaccine. Findings of the study overall: White British donors predominated, females outnumbered males, and clonal diversity was possibly underestimated. Two doses of AZD1222 preceded a rise in Spike-specific TCR breadth and depth. Sampling that yielded the repertoires occurred only after the peak T cell response.

Only one count was recorded for this clone. The antigen is undetermined. Germline CDR1 is KGHSH and CDR2 is LQKENI. This CDR3 region has 14 residues. The ends were cut back, 2 bases at V and 1 base at J, with 8 bases in the middle. Repertoires were generated with immunoSEQ multiplex PCR, while TCRdb's copy carries only in-frame clones and drops some. The sample yields approximately 100,000 clones, 85% to 90% seen once. The origin of this receptor is an adult in good health. The chain links TRBV18 to TRBJ1-1; D is uncertain. The source was peripheral blood, collected on day 0 of AZD1222 vaccination. CDR3 protein: CASSPERWNTEAFF. CDR3 DNA: TGTGCCAGCTCACCAGAGCGATGGAACACTGAAGCTTTCTTT.